The rows below give T cell receptor beta chains drawn from one sample of a study of shared clonotypes between healthy human individuals. TCRdb's table, derived via immunoSEQ multiplex PCR, lists solely in-frame clones and lacks some. This table holds roughly 2.1 million clones, 90% to 95% found once. Specimen: naive CD8+ T cells from PBMCs. These receptors originate from a man between 18 and 35 years old in good health. Some clones in this sample may be carry-over from other donors' samples. Each CDR3 is given with its conserved first and last residue. Fields, in order: J gene, D gene, clone size, V gene, CDR3 protein. A D gene is named only where the DNA matches it firmly. Size tells how often a clone was seen (once, few, many) or the class of an expanded clone, and some rows leave it out.

j_gene: TRBJ2-7
d_gene: -
abundance: -
v_gene: TRBV27
CDR3aa: CASRGRLYEQYF

j_gene: TRBJ1-2
d_gene: -
abundance: -
v_gene: TRBV6-6
CDR3aa: CASSSTLGYGYTF

j_gene: TRBJ1-1
d_gene: TRBD1
abundance: -
v_gene: TRBV4-1
CDR3aa: CASSQMDRGETEAFF

j_gene: TRBJ2-1
d_gene: -
abundance: -
v_gene: TRBV7-9
CDR3aa: CASSFDQSHYNEQFF

j_gene: TRBJ1-1
d_gene: -
abundance: few
v_gene: TRBV4-3
CDR3aa: CASSQRFYRAIEAFF

j_gene: TRBJ1-2
d_gene: -
abundance: -
v_gene: TRBV27
CDR3aa: CASSFSDNYGYTF

j_gene: TRBJ2-7
d_gene: TRBD2
abundance: -
v_gene: TRBV5-6
CDR3aa: CASSSTGGYEQYF

j_gene: TRBJ2-1
d_gene: -
abundance: few
v_gene: TRBV5-1
CDR3aa: CASSSGTGNEQFF

j_gene: TRBJ2-7
d_gene: TRBD2
abundance: -
v_gene: TRBV19
CDR3aa: CASSIGLAGDYEQYF

j_gene: TRBJ1-1
d_gene: -
abundance: once
v_gene: TRBV5-1
CDR3aa: CASSFTPSGANTEAFF

j_gene: TRBJ1-1
d_gene: -
abundance: -
v_gene: TRBV19
CDR3aa: CASSMAPGPEAFF

j_gene: TRBJ1-1
d_gene: -
abundance: -
v_gene: TRBV27
CDR3aa: CASRKIQGWAEAFF

j_gene: TRBJ2-7
d_gene: -
abundance: -
v_gene: TRBV15
CDR3aa: CATSRDTEIYEQYF

j_gene: TRBJ1-2
d_gene: -
abundance: once
v_gene: TRBV13
CDR3aa: CASSLGTGNDTF

j_gene: TRBJ2-3
d_gene: TRBD2
abundance: -
v_gene: TRBV9
CDR3aa: CASSVSGTSGRRSDTQYF

j_gene: TRBJ2-5
d_gene: -
abundance: -
v_gene: TRBV13
CDR3aa: CASMAGPLLGETQYF